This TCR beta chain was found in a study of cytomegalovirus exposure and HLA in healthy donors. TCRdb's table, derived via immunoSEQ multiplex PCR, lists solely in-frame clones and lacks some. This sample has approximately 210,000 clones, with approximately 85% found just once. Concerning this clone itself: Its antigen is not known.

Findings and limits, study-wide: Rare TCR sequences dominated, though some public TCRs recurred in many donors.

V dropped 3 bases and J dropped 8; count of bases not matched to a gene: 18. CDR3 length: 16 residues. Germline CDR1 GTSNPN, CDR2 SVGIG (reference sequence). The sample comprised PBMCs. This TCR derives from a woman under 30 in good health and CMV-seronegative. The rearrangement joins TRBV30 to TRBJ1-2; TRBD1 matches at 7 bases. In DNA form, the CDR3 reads TGTGCCTGGAGAGGGCCCACCCTACAGGGGAACATCGGCTACACCTTC. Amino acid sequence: CAWRGPTLQGNIGYTF.